This T cell receptor beta chain originates from a study of CD8+CD57+ T cells in acquired aplastic anemia. The overall study: Sorted CD4+ and CD8+ cell DNA averaged 3.2 ug.

The template for TCR beta VDJ and CDR3 sequence profiling was genomic DNA. TCRdb recomputed calls from the reads with MiXCR, one row per CDR3 protein. The repertoire holds about 200,000 distinct CDR3 sequences, with 65% as singletons. Sequencing involved patients with CD8+CD57+ cell expansion previously shown by flow cytometry. Study conclusions and caveats: Shared by patients and controls, almost 30 CD8+ CDR3s were abundant in patients.

Remarks on this clonotype: Antigen unknown.

The germline V and J ends were trimmed by 0 bases and 4 bases, with 9 bases remaining between them. This CDR3 is 14 amino acids long. Looked up from germline, CDR1 is SGHDT and CDR2 is YYEEEE. The receptor was isolated from a human donor with aplastic anemia. Material for sequencing was sorted CD4+, CD8+, or CD8+CD57+ T cells (not recorded which) from PBMCs. The chain has TRBV5-6 and TRBJ2-3; D is ambiguous. This CDR3 reads CASSLGGFADTQYF. For the CDR3, the DNA is TGTGCCAGCAGCTTGGGAGGCTTCGCAGATACGCAGTATTTT.